The text below deals with one T cell receptor (beta chain). As yet, its antigen is unknown. One end of the junction fails to match germline, which may point to a read error. The source of the sample is a study of CD8+CD57+ T cells in acquired aplastic anemia. Study context: Sorted CD4+ and CD8+ cells gave an average of roughly 3.5 ug of DNA.

CDR3 and TCR beta VDJ profiling relied on a genomic DNA template. One entry per CDR3 protein results from TCRdb running MiXCR on the reads. The sample lists under 350,000 distinct CDR3 sequences; approximately 60% were seen once. All patients picked for sequencing had shown, by flow cytometry, an expansion of CD8+CD57+ cells. Each patient gave a blood sample that was collected before any therapy had been received. General observations from the study: Patients and controls had in common 25 to 35 CD8+ CDR3 sequences.

The CDR3 covers 16 residues. Germline loops: CDR1 SSHAT, CDR2 FNYEAQ (reference sequence). This sequence joins TRBV7-7 and TRBJ2-1, with a weak D call TRBD2 (5 bases). The specimen was sorted CD4+, CD8+, or CD8+CD57+ T cells (not recorded which) from PBMCs. This TCR was sampled from a human donor with aplastic anemia. CDR3 loop: CASSPQRGLRYNEQFF. The CDR3 DNA is TGTGCTAGCAGCCCACAACGGGGTCTCCGATACAATGAGCAGTTCTTC.